The source of this T cell receptor beta chain is a study of cytomegalovirus exposure and HLA in healthy donors. Germline V gene lookup returns CDR1 MDHEN and CDR2 SYDVKM. The CDR3 loop spans 16 amino acids. The V gene end was trimmed by 5 bases and the J gene end by 12 bases; junction bases not matched to a gene: 16. With regard to this clone: Its antigen is not identified.

Findings and caveats of the study: Immune exposure was documented only through CMV serostatus. CMV antigen specificity of a few CMV-associated chains was confirmed in vitro. Trimming of TCR beta V- and J-genes showed a link, identified in a later analysis, to a missense DCLRE1C variant.

PCR primers comprised 60 Vbeta and 13 Jbeta primers. The method was immunoSEQ multiplex PCR; TCRdb's version includes in-frame clones alone and lacks a portion of them. The table lists some 200,000 clones, around 80% of them singletons, with 2% to 2.5% in the top ten. The rearrangement joins TRBV28 to TRBJ1-2; 12 nucleotides match TRBD1. The sample taken for sequencing was PBMCs. The TCR sequence derives from a woman aged 25-40 years in good health and CMV-seronegative. This chain's CDR3 is CASSPRTYRDRGQDTF. The CDR3 DNA is TGTGCCAGCAGTCCCAGAACATACCGGGACAGGGGGCAGGACACCTTC.